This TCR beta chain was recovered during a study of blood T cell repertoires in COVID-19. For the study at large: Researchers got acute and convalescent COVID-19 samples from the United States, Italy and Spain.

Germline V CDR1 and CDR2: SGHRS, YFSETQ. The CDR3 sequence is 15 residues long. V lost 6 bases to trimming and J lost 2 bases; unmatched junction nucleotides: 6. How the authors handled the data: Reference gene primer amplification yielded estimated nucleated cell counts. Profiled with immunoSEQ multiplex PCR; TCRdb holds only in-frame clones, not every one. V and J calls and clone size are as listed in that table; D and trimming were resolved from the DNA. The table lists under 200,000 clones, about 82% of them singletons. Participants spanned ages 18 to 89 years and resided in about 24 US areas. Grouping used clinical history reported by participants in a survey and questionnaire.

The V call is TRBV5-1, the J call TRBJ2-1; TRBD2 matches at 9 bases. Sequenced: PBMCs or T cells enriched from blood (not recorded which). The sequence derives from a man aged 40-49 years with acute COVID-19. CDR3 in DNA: TGCGCCAGCACCCGGGGCGGGAGGGCCTACAATGAGCAGTTCTTC. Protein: CASTRGGRAYNEQFF.